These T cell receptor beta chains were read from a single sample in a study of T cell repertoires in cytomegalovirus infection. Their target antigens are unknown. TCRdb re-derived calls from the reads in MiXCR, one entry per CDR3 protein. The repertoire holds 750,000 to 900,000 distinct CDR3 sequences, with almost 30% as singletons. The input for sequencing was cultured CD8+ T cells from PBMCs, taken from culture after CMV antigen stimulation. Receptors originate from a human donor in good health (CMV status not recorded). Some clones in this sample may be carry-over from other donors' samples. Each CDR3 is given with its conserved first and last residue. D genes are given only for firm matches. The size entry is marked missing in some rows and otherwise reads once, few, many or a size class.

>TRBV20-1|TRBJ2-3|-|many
CSANIWGTQYF
TGCAGTGCCAATATCTGGGGAACGCAGTATTTT
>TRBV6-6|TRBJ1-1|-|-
CASSPLKRGTEAFF
TGTGCCAGCAGTCCGCTCAAACGGGGCACTGAAGCTTTCTTT
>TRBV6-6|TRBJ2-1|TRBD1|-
CASSYSSGQGYNEQFF
TGTGCCAGCAGTTACTCCTCGGGACAGGGTTACAATGAGCAGTTCTTC
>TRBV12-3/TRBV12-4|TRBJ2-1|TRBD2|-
CASSSVLAGGNEQFF
TGTGCCAGCAGTTCGGTTCTAGCGGGGGGGAATGAGCAGTTCTTC
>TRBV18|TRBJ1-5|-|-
CASSPPVGQGGNQPQHF
TGTGCCAGCTCACCACCAGTGGGGCAGGGCGGCAATCAGCCCCAGCATTTT
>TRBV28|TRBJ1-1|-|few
CASSFPVGGVEAFF
TGTGCCAGCAGTTTCCCCGTGGGGGGCGTTGAAGCTTTCTTT
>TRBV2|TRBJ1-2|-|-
CASSEALWPNYGYTF
TGTGCCAGCAGTGAAGCGCTGTGGCCGAACTATGGCTACACCTTC
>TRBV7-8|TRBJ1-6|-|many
CASSLGDLVSPLHF
TGTGCCAGCAGCTTAGGGGACTTAGTTTCACCCCTCCACTTT
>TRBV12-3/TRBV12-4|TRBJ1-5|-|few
CASSPDSSPQHF
TGTGCCAGCAGCCCCGACTCCTCGCCCCAGCATTTT
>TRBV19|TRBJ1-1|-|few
CASSSRSGVEAFF
TGTGCCAGTAGTAGCCGTTCGGGGGTTGAAGCTTTCTTT
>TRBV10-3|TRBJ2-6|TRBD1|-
CAIRGKDRGHGANVLTF
TGTGCCATCCGGGGGAAGGACAGGGGGCACGGGGCCAACGTCCTGACTTTC
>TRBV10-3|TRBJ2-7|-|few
CAINPGETYEQYF
TGTGCCATCAATCCCGGGGAAACCTACGAGCAGTACTTC